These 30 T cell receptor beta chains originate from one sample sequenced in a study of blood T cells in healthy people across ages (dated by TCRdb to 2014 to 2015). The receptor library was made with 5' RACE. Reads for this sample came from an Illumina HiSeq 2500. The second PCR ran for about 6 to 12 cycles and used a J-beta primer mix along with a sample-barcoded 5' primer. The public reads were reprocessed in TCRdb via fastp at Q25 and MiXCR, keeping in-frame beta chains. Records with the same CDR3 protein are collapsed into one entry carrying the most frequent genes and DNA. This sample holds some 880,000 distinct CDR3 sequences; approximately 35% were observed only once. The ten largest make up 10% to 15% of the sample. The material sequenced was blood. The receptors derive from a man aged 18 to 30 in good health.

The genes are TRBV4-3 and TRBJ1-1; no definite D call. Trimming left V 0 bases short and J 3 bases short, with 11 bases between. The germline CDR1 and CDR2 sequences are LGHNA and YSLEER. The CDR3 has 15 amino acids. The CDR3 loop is CASSQDPGGDTEAFF. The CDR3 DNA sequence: TGCGCCAGCAGCCAAGATCCTGGTGGGGACACTGAAGCTTTCTTT.

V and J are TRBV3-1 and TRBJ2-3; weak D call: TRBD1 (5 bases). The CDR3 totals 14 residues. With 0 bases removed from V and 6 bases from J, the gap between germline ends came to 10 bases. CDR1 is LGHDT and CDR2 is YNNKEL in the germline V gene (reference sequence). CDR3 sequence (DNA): TGTGCCAGCAGCCAAGAATGGGGCCCCGATACGCAGTATTTT. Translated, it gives CASSQEWGPDTQYF.

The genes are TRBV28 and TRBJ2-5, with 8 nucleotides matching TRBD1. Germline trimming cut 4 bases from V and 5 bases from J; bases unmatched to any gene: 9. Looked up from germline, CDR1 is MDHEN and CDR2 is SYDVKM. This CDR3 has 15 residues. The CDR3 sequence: CASSSVTGVKETQYF. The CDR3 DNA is TGTGCCAGCAGTTCAGTGACAGGGGTCAAGGAGACCCAGTACTTC. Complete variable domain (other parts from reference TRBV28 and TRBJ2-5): DVKVTQSSRYLVKRTGEKVFLECVQDMDHENMFWYRQDPGLGLRLIYFSYDVKMKEKGDIPEGYSVSREKKERFSLILESASTNQTSMYLCASSSVTGVKETQYFGPGTRLLVL.

The CDR3 spells CASSQLRGLAASTDTQYF. CDR3 coding DNA: TGCGCCAGCAGCCAACTAAGGGGACTAGCGGCTAGCACAGATACGCAGTATTTT. J is TRBJ2-3 and V is TRBV4-1; TRBD2 agrees at 11 bases. The junction had 7 bases not matched to a gene; V was cut back by 2 bases and J by 0 bases. Germline values: CDR1 MGHRA, CDR2 YSYEKL. This CDR3 comprises 18 residues.

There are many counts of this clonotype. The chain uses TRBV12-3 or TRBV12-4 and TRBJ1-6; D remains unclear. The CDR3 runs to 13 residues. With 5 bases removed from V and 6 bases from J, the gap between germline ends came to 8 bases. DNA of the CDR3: TGTGCCAGCAGTCTTAGGCCTAATTCACCCCTCCACTTT. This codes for CASSLRPNSPLHF.

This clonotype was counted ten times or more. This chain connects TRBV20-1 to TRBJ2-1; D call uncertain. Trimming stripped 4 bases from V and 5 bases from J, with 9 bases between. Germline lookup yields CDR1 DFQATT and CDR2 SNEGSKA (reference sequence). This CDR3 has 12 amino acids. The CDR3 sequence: CSAIRPDNEQFF. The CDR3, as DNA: TGCAGTGCTATCCGCCCAGACAATGAGCAGTTCTTC.

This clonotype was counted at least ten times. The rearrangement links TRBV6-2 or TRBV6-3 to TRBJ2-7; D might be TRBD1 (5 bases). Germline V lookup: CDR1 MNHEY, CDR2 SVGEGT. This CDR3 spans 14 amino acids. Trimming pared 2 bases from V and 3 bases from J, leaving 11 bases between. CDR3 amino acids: CASSYNRPLYEQYF. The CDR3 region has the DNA TGTGCCAGCAGTTACAACAGGCCCCTCTACGAGCAGTACTTC.

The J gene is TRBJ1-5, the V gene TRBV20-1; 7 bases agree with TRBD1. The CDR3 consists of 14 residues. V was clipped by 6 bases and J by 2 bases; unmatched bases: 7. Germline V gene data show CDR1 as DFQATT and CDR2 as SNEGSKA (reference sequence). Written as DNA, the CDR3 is TGCAGTGCGCCAACAGGGGAGGGCAATCAGCCCCAGCATTTT. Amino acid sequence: CSAPTGEGNQPQHF.

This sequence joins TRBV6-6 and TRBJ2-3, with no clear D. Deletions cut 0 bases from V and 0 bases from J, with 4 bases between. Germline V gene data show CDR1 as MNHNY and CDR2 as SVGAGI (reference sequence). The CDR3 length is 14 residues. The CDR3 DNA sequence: TGTGCCAGCAGTTACTCGGACAGCACAGATACGCAGTATTTT. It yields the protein CASSYSDSTDTQYF.

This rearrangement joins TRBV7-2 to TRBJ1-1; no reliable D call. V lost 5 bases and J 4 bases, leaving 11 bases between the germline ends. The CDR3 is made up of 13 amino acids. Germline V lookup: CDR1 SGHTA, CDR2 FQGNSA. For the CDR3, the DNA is TGTGCCAGCAGCCACCCCGAGGGCACTGAAGCTTTCTTT. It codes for CASSHPEGTEAFF.

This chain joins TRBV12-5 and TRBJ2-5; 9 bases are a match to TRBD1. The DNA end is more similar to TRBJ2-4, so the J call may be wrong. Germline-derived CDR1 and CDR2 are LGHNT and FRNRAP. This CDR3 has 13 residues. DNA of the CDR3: TGTGCTAGTGGGGGACAGGGTCCAAACATTCAGTACTTC. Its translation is CASGGQGPNIQYF.

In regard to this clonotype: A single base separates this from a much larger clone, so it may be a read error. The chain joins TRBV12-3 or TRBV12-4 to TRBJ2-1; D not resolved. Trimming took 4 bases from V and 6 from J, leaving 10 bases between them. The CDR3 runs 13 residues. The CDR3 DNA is TGTGCCAGCAGTTCCGGCAGACGCAATGAGCAGTTCTTC. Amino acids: CASSSGRRNEQFF.

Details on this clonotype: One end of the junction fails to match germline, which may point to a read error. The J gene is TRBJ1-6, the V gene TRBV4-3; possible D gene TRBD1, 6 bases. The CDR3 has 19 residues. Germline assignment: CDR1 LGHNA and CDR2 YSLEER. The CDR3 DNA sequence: TGCGCCAGCAGCCAAGATCGGGGGGGGCCCAGCTCCTATAATTCACCCCCCCACTTT. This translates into CASSQDRGGPSSYNSPPHF.

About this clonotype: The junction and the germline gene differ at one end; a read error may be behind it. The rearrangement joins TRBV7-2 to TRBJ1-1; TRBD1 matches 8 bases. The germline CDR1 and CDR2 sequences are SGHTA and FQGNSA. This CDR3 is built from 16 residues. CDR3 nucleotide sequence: TGTGCCAGCAGCCTATTCCCGACAGGGGTACGTGCTGAAACTTTCTTT. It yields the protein CASSLFPTGVRAETFF.

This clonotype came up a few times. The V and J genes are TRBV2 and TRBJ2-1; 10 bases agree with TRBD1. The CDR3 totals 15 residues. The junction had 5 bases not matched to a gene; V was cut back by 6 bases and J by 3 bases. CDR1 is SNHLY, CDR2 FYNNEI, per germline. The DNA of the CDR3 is TGTGCCAGCAGGAAGGACAGGGGGAACTACAATGAGCAGTTCTTC. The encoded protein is CASRKDRGNYNEQFF.

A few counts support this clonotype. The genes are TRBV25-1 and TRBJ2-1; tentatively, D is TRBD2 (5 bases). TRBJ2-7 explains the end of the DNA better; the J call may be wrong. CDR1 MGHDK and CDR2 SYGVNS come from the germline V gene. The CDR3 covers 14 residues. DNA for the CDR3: TGTGCCAGCAGCGCGGGCGCCTCCTACAATGAGCAGTACTTC. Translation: CASSAGASYNEQYF.

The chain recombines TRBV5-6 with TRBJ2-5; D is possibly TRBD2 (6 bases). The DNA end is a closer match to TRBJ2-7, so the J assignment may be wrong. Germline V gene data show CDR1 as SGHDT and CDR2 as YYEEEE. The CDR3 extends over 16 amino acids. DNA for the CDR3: TGTGCCAGCAGCTTTAATACCCTAGCGATTAGCTACGAGCAGTACTTC. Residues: CASSFNTLAISYEQYF.

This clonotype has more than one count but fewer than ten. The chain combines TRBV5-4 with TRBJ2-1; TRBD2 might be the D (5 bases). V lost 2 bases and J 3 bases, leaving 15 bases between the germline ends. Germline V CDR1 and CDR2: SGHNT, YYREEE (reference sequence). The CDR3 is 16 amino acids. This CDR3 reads CASSLGSGEIYNEQFF. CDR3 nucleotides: TGTGCCAGCAGCTTAGGGAGCGGCGAGATCTACAATGAGCAGTTCTTC.

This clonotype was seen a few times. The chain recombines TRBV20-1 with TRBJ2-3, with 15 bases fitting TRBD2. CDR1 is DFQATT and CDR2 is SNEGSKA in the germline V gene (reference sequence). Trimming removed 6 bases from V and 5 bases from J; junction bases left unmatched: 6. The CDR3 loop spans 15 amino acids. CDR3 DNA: TGCAGTGCAAGGGGACTAGCGGGGGGCGGAGATACGCAGTATTTT. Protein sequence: CSARGLAGGGDTQYF.

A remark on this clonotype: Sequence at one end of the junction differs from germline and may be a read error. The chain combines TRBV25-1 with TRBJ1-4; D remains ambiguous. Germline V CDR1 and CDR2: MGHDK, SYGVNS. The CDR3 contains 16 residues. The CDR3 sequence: CANSDIDGATNEKLFF. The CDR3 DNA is TGTGCCAACAGTGATATCGACGGCGCAACTAATGAAAAACTGTTTTTT.

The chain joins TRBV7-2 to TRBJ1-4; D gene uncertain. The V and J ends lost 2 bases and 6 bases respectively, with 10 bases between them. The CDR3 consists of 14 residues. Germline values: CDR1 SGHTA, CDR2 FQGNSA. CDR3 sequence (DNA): TGTGCCAGCAGCTTATCGGGGAAGGATGAAAAACTGTTTTTT. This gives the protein CASSLSGKDEKLFF.

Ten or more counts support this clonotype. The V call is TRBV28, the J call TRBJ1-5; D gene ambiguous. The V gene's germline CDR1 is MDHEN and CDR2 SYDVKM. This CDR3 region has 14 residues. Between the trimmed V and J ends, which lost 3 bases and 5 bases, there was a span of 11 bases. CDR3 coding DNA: TGTGCCAGCAGTTTTCCGCCAGGCGATCAGCCCCAGCATTTT. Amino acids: CASSFPPGDQPQHF.

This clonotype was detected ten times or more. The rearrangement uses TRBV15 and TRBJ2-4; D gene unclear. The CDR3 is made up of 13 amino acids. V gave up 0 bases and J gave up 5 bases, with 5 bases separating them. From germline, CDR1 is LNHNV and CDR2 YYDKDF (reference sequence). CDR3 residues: CATSREGQNIQYF. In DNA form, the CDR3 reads TGTGCCACCAGCAGAGAGGGTCAAAACATTCAGTACTTC.

The CDR3 sequence: CSASFWDREFTDTQYF. CDR3 nucleotides: TGCAGTGCTAGTTTTTGGGACAGAGAATTCACAGATACGCAGTATTTT. The gene calls are TRBV20-1 and TRBJ2-3, with 7 nucleotides matching TRBD1. Trimming at V came to 3 bases and at J to 2 bases, leaving 11 bases not matched to a gene. CDR1 is DFQATT, CDR2 SNEGSKA, per germline (reference sequence). This CDR3 region has 16 residues.

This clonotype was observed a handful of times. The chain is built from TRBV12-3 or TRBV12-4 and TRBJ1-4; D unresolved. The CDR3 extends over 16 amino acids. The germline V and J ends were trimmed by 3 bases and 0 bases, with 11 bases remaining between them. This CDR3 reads CASSFVIYATNEKLFF. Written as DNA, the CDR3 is TGTGCCAGCAGTTTCGTGATATACGCAACTAATGAAAAACTGTTTTTT.

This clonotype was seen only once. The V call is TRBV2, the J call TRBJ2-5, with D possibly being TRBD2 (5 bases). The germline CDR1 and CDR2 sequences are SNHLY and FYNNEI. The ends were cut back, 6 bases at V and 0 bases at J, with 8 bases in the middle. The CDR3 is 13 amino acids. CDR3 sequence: CASRSDYQETQYF. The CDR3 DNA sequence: TGTGCCAGCAGATCGGACTACCAAGAGACCCAGTACTTC.

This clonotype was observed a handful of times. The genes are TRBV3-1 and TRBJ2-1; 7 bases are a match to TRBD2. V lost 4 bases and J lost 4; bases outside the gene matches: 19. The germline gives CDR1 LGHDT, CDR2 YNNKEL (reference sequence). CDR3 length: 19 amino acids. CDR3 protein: CASSPSPAPPAGRYNEQFF. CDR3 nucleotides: TGTGCCAGCAGCCCATCCCCCGCCCCACCAGCGGGGAGATACAATGAGCAGTTCTTC.

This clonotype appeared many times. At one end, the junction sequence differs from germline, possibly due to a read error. CDR3 region: CASSPSTGYETVNEQFF. The CDR3 DNA is TGTGCTAGCAGCCCATCCACAGGGTACGAAACAGTCAATGAGCAGTTCTTC. The chain couples TRBV7-7 to TRBJ2-1; the D gene is possibly TRBD1 (6 bases). The CDR3 length is 17 residues. Germline V CDR1 and CDR2: SSHAT, FNYEAQ (reference sequence).

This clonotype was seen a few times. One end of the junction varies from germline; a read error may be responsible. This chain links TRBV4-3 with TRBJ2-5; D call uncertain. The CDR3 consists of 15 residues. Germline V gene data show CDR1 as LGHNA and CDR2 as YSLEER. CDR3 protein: CASSPRQGSQEAQYF. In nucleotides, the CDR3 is TGCGCCAGCAGCCCCCGACAAGGGTCTCAAGAGGCCCAGTACTTC.

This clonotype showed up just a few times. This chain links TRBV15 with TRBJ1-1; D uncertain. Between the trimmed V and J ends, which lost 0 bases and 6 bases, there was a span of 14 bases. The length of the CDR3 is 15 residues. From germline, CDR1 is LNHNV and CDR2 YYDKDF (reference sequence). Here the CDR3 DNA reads TGTGCCACCAGCAGAGATTCCGCACGGGTCGCTGAAGCTTTCTTT. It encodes CATSRDSARVAEAFF.